This entry lists 14 T cell receptor beta chains sequenced from one sample in a study of cytomegalovirus exposure and HLA in healthy donors. Profiled with immunoSEQ multiplex PCR; TCRdb holds only in-frame clones, not every one. This repertoire shows roughly 190,000 clones, 86% found once; its top ten account for about 1.5%. Input material: PBMCs. All receptors come from a young woman in good health and CMV-seronegative.

This sequence joins TRBV30 and TRBJ1-1; 10 bases match TRBD1. V gave up 4 bases and J gave up 12 bases; unmatched junction bases: 8. This CDR3 region has 12 residues. The germline V gene has CDR1 GTSNPN and CDR2 SVGIG (reference sequence). This CDR3 is CAWMRQGARTFF. CDR3 DNA: TGTGCCTGGATGAGACAGGGGGCGCGGACTTTCTTT.

V is TRBV27 and J is TRBJ2-1; weak D call: TRBD2 (5 bases). This CDR3 region has 19 residues. Per germline, CDR1 MNHEY and CDR2 SMNVEV (reference sequence). Trimming removed 5 bases at V and 0 bases at J, with 23 bases between. The chain's CDR3 is CASSLTYPRRASSYNEQFF. CDR3 nucleotide sequence: TGTGCCAGCAGTCTAACGTACCCCCGGCGGGCCAGCTCCTACAATGAGCAGTTCTTC.

The chain combines TRBV30 with TRBJ1-6; D gene uncertain. The CDR3 has 14 amino acids. V was cut by 3 bases and J by 9 bases, with 15 bases left in between. The germline gives CDR1 GTSNPN, CDR2 SVGIG (reference sequence). For the CDR3, the DNA is TGTGCCTGGAGCCTGCCCCTAAGAGGTTCACCCCTCCACTTT. This encodes CAWSLPLRGSPLHF.

The chain links TRBV9 to TRBJ2-3, with 8 bases fitting TRBD2. The germline V gene has CDR1 SGDLS and CDR2 YYNGEE. CDR3 length equals 17 residues. V shed 1 base and J 0 bases; nucleotides not matched to a gene: 7. The chain's CDR3 is CASSVTSGPLSTDTQYF. The CDR3 DNA is TGTGCCAGCAGCGTAACTAGCGGCCCCCTTAGCACAGATACGCAGTATTTT.

This rearrangement joins TRBV9 to TRBJ1-2; 8 bases match TRBD1. J gave up 6 bases and V 2 bases, and 12 bases lay outside the gene matches. The CDR3 spans 16 residues. Germline V gene lookup returns CDR1 SGDLS and CDR2 YYNGEE. The CDR3 sequence is CASSVDLGTGPNGYTF. The CDR3 bases are TGTGCCAGCAGCGTGGACCTGGGGACAGGTCCAAATGGCTACACCTTC.

This chain links TRBV6-1 with TRBJ2-7; D call uncertain. CDR1 and CDR2 from the germline V gene are MNHNS and SASEGT. The CDR3 is 15 amino acids. Trimming took off 9 bases at V and 2 bases at J, with 20 bases between the two ends. CDR3 bases: TGTGCCAGTGGGCGTCGACCGCTACCGACCTACGAGCAGTACTTC. Protein sequence: CASGRRPLPTYEQYF.

V and J are TRBV9 and TRBJ1-5; no clear D gene. Trimming removed 0 bases at V and 3 bases at J, with 10 bases between. Germline V gene lookup returns CDR1 SGDLS and CDR2 YYNGEE. The CDR3 has 15 amino acids. The CDR3 DNA is TGTGCCAGCAGCGTAGGGCAGTTTTTCAATCAGCCCCAGCATTTT. Encoded protein: CASSVGQFFNQPQHF.

This rearrangement joins TRBV19 to TRBJ1-4; 9 nucleotides line up with TRBD1. The CDR3 spans 14 residues. CDR1 LNHDA and CDR2 SQIVND come from the germline V gene (reference sequence). J was trimmed by 10 bases and V by 6 bases; bases with no gene match: 9. CDR3 in amino acids: CASSLGQGRAKLFF. The CDR3 bases are TGTGCCAGTAGCCTGGGACAGGGACGCGCAAAACTGTTTTTT.

The V and J genes are TRBV4-2 and TRBJ2-1; 13 nucleotides agree with TRBD2. CDR3 size: 17 residues. Germline lookup yields CDR1 LGHNA and CDR2 YNFKEQ. V trimming: 1 base; J trimming: 6 bases; junction bases outside the gene matches: 6. Here the CDR3 DNA reads TGTGCCAGCAGCCAAGTAAGCGGACTAGCGGGAGTCAATGAGCAGTTCTTC. This sequence encodes CASSQVSGLAGVNEQFF.

The chain employs TRBV6-5 and TRBJ2-3; D ambiguous. V lost 2 bases to trimming and J lost 7 bases, with 4 bases between them. The CDR3 is 11 amino acids. Germline CDR1 and CDR2: MNHEY and SVGAGI. The CDR3 here is CASSYIYTQYF. The CDR3 nucleotides are TGTGCCAGCAGTTACATATATACGCAGTATTTT.

As DNA, the CDR3 is TGCGCCAGCAGCGGGGCGGGACGGACTAACTATGGCTACACCTTC. It codes for CASSGAGRTNYGYTF. The chain carries TRBV5-1 and TRBJ1-2, with a possible D match to TRBD1 (5 bases). The CDR3 is made up of 15 amino acids. The germline CDR1 and CDR2 sequences are SGHRS and YFSETQ. V was pared by 4 bases and J by 0 bases, with 13 bases between.

The rearrangement links TRBV7-2 to TRBJ1-4; D not certain. This CDR3 is 16 amino acids long. V was trimmed by 5 bases and J by 4 bases, leaving 17 bases between them. Germline V gene sequence: CDR1 SGHTA, CDR2 FQGNSA. As DNA, the CDR3 is TGTGCCAGCAGCGGAAATGCCTTTCAGGTTAATGAAAAACTGTTTTTT. Translated: CASSGNAFQVNEKLFF.

As regards this clone: Other DNA sequences in this specimen translate into the identical CDR3. V and J are TRBV2 and TRBJ1-3; 7 bases match TRBD1. Germline CDR1 is SNHLY and CDR2 is FYNNEI. Trimming at V came to 4 bases and at J to 4 bases, leaving 4 bases not matched to a gene. CDR3 length: 14 amino acids. In DNA, the CDR3 is TGTGCCAGCAGTGGACAGGGTCTAGGAAACACCATATATTTT. Protein: CASSGQGLGNTIYF.

CDR3: CASSQLAGDREQFF. CDR3 sequence (DNA): TGCGCCAGCAGCCAACTAGCGGGAGATAGGGAGCAGTTCTTC. The chain has TRBV4-1 and TRBJ2-1, with TRBD2 matching 10 bases. J gave up 10 bases and V 2 bases, and 5 bases lay outside the gene matches. This CDR3 comprises 14 residues. Germline V gene data show CDR1 as MGHRA and CDR2 as YSYEKL.